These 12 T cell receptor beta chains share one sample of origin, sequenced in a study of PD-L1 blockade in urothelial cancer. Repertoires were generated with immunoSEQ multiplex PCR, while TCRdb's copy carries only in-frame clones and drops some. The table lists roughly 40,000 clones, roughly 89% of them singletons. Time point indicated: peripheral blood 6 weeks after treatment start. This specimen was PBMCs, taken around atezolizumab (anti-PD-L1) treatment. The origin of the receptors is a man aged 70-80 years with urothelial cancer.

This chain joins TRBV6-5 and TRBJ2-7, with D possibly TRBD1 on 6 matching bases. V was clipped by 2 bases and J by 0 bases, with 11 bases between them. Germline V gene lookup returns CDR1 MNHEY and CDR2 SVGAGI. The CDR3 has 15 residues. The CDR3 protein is CASSYQGTRSYEQYF. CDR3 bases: TGTGCCAGCAGTTACCAGGGGACACGCTCCTACGAGCAGTACTTC.

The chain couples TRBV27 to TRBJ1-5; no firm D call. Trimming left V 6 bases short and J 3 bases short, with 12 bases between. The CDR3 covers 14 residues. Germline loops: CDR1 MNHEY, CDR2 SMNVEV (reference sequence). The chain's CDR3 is CASRVGLPNQPQHF. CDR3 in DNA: TGTGCCAGCAGAGTCGGACTTCCCAATCAGCCCCAGCATTTT.

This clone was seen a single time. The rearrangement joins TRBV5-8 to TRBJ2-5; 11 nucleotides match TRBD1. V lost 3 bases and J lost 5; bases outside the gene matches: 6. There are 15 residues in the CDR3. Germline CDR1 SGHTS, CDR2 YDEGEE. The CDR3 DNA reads TGTGCCAGCAGCTCACGGGACAGGGGGAAGGAGACCCAGTACTTC. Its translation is CASSSRDRGKETQYF.

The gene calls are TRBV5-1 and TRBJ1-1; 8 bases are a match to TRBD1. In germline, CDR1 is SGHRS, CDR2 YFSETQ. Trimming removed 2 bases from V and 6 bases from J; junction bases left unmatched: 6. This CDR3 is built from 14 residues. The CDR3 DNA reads TGCGCCAGCAGCTTAGGACAGGGAAGGTCTGAAGCTTTCTTT. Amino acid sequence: CASSLGQGRSEAFF.

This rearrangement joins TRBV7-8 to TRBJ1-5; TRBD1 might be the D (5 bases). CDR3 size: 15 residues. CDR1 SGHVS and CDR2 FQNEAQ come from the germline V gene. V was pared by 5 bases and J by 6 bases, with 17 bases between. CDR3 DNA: TGTGCCAGCAGCCCGATGGTCGGGAGGGGTCAGCCCCAGCATTTT. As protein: CASSPMVGRGQPQHF.

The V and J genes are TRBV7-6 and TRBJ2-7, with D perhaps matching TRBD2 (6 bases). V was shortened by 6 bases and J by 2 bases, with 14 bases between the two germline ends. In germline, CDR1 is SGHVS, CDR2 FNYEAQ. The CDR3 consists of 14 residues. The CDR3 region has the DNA TGTGCCAGCAGTCGCGGTGGAGGGACCTACGAGCAGTACTTC. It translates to CASSRGGGTYEQYF. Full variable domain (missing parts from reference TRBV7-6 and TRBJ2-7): GAGVSQSPRYKVTKRGQDVALRCDPISGHVSLYWYRQALGQGPEFLTYFNYEAQQDKSGLPNDRFSAERPEGSISTLTIQRTEQRDSAMYRCASSRGGGTYEQYFGPGTRLTVT.

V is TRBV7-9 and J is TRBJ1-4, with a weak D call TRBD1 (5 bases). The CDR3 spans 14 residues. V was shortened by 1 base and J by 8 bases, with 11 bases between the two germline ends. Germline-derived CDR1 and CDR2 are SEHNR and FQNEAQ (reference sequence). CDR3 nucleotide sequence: TGTGCCAGCAGCTTAGGGGGGGTGGAGGAAAAACTGTTTTTT. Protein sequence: CASSLGGVEEKLFF. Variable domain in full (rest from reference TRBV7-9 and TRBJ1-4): DTGVSQNPRHKITKRGQNVTFRCDPISEHNRLYWYRQTLGQGPEFLTYFQNEAQLEKSRLLSDRFSAERPKGSFSTLEIQRTEQGDSAMYLCASSLGGVEEKLFFGSGTQLSVL.

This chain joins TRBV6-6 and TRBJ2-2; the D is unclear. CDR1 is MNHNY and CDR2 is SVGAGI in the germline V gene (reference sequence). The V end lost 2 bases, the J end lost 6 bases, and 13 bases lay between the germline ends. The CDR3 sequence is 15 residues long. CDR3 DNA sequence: TGTGCCAGCAGTTACAAACGTCCAGACTCCGGGGAGCTGTTTTTT. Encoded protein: CASSYKRPDSGELFF.

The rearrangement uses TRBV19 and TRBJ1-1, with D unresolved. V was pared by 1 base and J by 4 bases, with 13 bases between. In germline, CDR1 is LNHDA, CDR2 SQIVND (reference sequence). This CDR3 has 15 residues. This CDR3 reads CASSIGGNHITEAFF. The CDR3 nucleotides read TGTGCCAGTAGTATAGGCGGGAACCATATCACTGAAGCTTTCTTT.

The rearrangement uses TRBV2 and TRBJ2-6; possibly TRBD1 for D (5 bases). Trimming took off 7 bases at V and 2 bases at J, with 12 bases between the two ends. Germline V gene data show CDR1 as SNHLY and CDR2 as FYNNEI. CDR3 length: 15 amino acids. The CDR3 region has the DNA TGTGCCAGCACGGAAGAAGGGGCTGGGGCCAACGTCCTGACTTTC. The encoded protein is CASTEEGAGANVLTF. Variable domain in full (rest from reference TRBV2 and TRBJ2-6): EPEVTQTPSHQVTQMGQEVILRCVPISNHLYFYWYRQILGQKVEFLVSFYNNEISEKSEIFDDQFSVERPDGSNFTLKIRSTKLEDSAMYFCASTEEGAGANVLTFGAGSRLTVL.

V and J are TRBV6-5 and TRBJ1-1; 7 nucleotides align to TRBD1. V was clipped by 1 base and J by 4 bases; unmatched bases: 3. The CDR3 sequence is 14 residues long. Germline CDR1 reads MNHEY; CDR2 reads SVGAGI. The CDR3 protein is CASSYFQGGTEAFF. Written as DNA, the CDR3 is TGTGCCAGCAGTTACTTTCAGGGGGGCACTGAAGCTTTCTTT.

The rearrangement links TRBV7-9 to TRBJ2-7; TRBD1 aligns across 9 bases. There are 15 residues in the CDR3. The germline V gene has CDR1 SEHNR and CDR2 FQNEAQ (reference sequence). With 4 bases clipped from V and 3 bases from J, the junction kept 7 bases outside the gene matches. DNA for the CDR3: TGTGCCAGCAGCTCCGGGACAGGGCCCTTCTACGAGCAGTACTTC. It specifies CASSSGTGPFYEQYF.